Listed below are T cell receptor beta chains from one sample, sequenced in a study of blood T cells in healthy people across ages. TCRdb re-analysed the 5' RACE reads in MiXCR, keeping a single row per CDR3 protein. There are 600,000 to 850,000 distinct CDR3 sequences in the sample; 25% occur only once, and 9.4% lies in the top ten. Another study also made use of these data, one on T cells of mothers and their children.

Sequenced input: blood. Receptor source: a boy aged 5-17 years in good health. The CDR3 runs from the conserved cysteine through the conserved F or W. A D gene is named only where the DNA matches it firmly. Where a row states a size, it is once, few, many or the class of an expanded clone; other rows omit it.

abundance,j_gene,v_gene,d_gene,CDR3nt,CDR3aa
few,TRBJ2-1,TRBV5-6,NA,TGTGCCAGCAGCCTCGTGGCAGCAGCCTACAATGAGCAGTTCTTC,CASSLVAAAYNEQFF
NA,TRBJ2-5,TRBV20-1,TRBD2,TGCAGTGCTAGGGATCCTAGCGGGGGGGCTTTGGAGACCCAGTACTTC,CSARDPSGGALETQYF
few,TRBJ2-5,TRBV28,NA,TGTGCCAGCAGTCCCCCCGCCCCCCTGGGTCCCCAAGAGACCCAGTACTTC,CASSPPAPLGPQETQYF
few,TRBJ2-1,TRBV29-1,TRBD2,TGCAGCGTTGATTCAGGCGGGAGCTCCTACAATGAGCAGTTCTTC,CSVDSGGSSYNEQFF
NA,TRBJ2-1,TRBV15,TRBD2,TGTGCCACCAGGGGTAGCGGGAGGGCCTACAATGAGCAGTTCTTC,CATRGSGRAYNEQFF
once,TRBJ2-7,TRBV15,NA,TGTGCCACCAGCAGAGTTCCAGGGCCGATATACGAGCAGTACTTC,CATSRVPGPIYEQYF
NA,TRBJ2-5,TRBV20-1,TRBD2,TGCAGTGCTACCCCAGCGGGAGGAATGGAGACCCAGTACTTC,CSATPAGGMETQYF
few,TRBJ2-3,TRBV7-9,NA,TGTGCCAGCAGCTTAGCGCGGGAATGGGACGGTACGCAGTATTTT,CASSLAREWDGTQYF
NA,TRBJ2-2,TRBV11-3,NA,TGTGCCAGCAGCGAAAGCCGGGGTCACGTAGGGGAGCTGTTTTTT,CASSESRGHVGELFF
few,TRBJ2-7,TRBV20-1,NA,TGCAGTGCTAGAGAGGGGCTCGGGTACTACTCCTACGAGCAGTACTTC,CSAREGLGYYSYEQYF
few,TRBJ2-7,TRBV4-2,TRBD1,TGTGCCAGCAGCCAGACCCACCAGACAGGGGGCCCCTCCGAGCAGTACTTC,CASSQTHQTGGPSEQYF
NA,TRBJ2-7,TRBV27,NA,TGTGCCAGCAGGGGATTAGAATACGAGCAGTACTTC,CASRGLEYEQYF
NA,TRBJ2-1,TRBV2,TRBD2,TGTGCCAGCAGAGTTAGCGGGGCCGCTTACAATGAGCAGTTCTTC,CASRVSGAAYNEQFF
NA,TRBJ2-5,TRBV4-1,NA,TGCGCCAGCAGCCAATCGACCCGGGATTACCAAGAGACCCAGTACTTC,CASSQSTRDYQETQYF
NA,TRBJ1-4,TRBV11-2,TRBD1,TGTGCCAGCACCCTAGAGGGGGCCCGGGGGGAAAAACTGTTTTTT,CASTLEGARGEKLFF
NA,TRBJ2-7,TRBV29-1,TRBD2,TGCAGCGTTGAAGGTCCCCCGACCAACCTAGCGGGAGATTCTTACGAGCAGTACTTC,CSVEGPPTNLAGDSYEQYF
few,TRBJ2-3,TRBV10-3,TRBD2,TGTGCCATCGAGGGGACTAGCGGGGGGACAGATACGCAGTATTTT,CAIEGTSGGTDTQYF
few,TRBJ2-3,TRBV5-1,TRBD2,TGCGCCAGCAGTCCCGGGACTAGTTACGCAGATACGCAGTATTTT,CASSPGTSYADTQYF
NA,TRBJ2-7,TRBV29-1,NA,TGCAGCGTTGTTAACAGGAGCTCCTACGAGCAGTACTTC,CSVVNRSSYEQYF
NA,TRBJ2-7,TRBV29-1,NA,TGCAGCGTTGAGGGCAGGGCTCACGAGCAGTACTTC,CSVEGRAHEQYF
NA,TRBJ1-3,TRBV20-1,NA,TGCAGTGCTAGAGACCGGTACTCTGGAAACACCATATATTTT,CSARDRYSGNTIYF
few,TRBJ2-1,TRBV6-5,TRBD2,TGTGCCAGCAGCACTAGCGGCCCTTATGATGAGCAGTTCTTC,CASSTSGPYDEQFF
NA,TRBJ2-5,TRBV7-2,NA,TGTGCCAGCGGAGGGATGATTCAAGAGACCCAGTACTTC,CASGGMIQETQYF
few,TRBJ2-5,TRBV2,NA,TGTGCCAGCAGTGAATTTGTTTTAGCGGAGACCCAGTACTTC,CASSEFVLAETQYF
NA,TRBJ2-1,TRBV4-2,TRBD2,TGTGCCAGCAGCCATTTTGGGACTAGCGGGGGGTTAAGGACCTACAATGAGCAGTTCTTC,CASSHFGTSGGLRTYNEQFF
NA,TRBJ2-6,TRBV7-6,TRBD1,TGTGCCAGCAGCTCGAGCACCCACAGGGGGCTTGGGGCCAACGTCCTGACTTTC,CASSSSTHRGLGANVLTF
few,TRBJ2-7,TRBV4-1,NA,TGCGCCAGCAGCCATGGAAGGGGCTACGAGCAGTACTTC,CASSHGRGYEQYF
NA,TRBJ2-1,TRBV29-1,NA,TGCAGCGTTTACTATAGCTCCTACAATGAGCAGTTCTTC,CSVYYSSYNEQFF